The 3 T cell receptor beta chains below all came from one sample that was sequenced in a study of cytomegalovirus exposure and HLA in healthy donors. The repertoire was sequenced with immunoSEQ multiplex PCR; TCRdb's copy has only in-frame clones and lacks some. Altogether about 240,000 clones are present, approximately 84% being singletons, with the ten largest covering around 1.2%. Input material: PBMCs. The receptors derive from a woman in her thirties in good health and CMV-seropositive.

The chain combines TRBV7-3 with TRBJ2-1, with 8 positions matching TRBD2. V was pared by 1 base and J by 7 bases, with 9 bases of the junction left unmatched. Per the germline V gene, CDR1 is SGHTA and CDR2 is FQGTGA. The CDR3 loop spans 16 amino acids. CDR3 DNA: TGTGCCAGCAGCTTAATTGGCGGGAGGTCCCGGAATGAGCAGTTCTTC. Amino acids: CASSLIGGRSRNEQFF.

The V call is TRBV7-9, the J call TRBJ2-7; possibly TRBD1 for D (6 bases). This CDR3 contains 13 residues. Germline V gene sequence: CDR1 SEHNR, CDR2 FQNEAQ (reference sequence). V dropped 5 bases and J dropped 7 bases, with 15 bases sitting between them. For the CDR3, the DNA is TGTGCCAGCAGCCAGGGGAGCGGTTGGGAGCAGTACTTC. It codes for CASSQGSGWEQYF.

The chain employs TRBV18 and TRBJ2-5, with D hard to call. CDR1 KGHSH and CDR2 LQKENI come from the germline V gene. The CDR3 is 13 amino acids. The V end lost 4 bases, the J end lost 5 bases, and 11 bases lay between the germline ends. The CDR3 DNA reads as TGTGCCAGCTCACGAGGCCTCGGTGAGACCCAGTACTTC. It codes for CASSRGLGETQYF.